This T cell receptor (beta chain) was documented in a study of cytomegalovirus exposure and HLA in healthy donors (dated by TCRdb to the late 2010s). Study-level background: In an earlier analysis of 550 to 750 of the donors, 250 to 350 Gb of sequence data and 117 million unique TCR beta sequences from about 179 million T cells were reported. Roughly 290 gigabases of sequencing data and 70 million to 95 million unique TCR sequences made up an early release that covered 500 to 700 HLA-typed donors. Among the approximately 420 genotyped donors, around 79% belonged to the genetic ancestry cluster associated with self-reported Caucasian donors. The study aimed to test whether cataloging public T cell receptors could reveal signatures of past pathogen exposure. The study profiled the T cell repertoires of under 850 subjects by immunosequencing and related them to cytomegalovirus serostatus. A separate validation cohort of some 130 different subjects was used in addition to the 666-subject first cohort. To predict cytomegalovirus infection status, the study brought together high-throughput TCR immunosequencing, statistical association of individual TCRs with disease status, and machine learning. A later analysis re-analyzed previously published TCR beta repertoires from 660 or so donors and added high-resolution HLA genotyping to study TCR occurrence patterns. Rather than drawing on any new phenotypic data, the later analysis identified candidate immune exposures from TCR beta sequences and the way those sequences occurred across donors. To decide whether each TCR beta V gene segment behaved as functional or pseudogenic, an earlier analysis of fewer than 750 of the donors relied on high-throughput TCR beta sequencing. Alongside the repertoire data, information on donor age, sex, ethnicity and CMV serostatus was compiled. A later genetic analysis took genome-wide SNP genotypes for about three fifths of the roughly 670 donors and used that subset as a discovery cohort. Every repertoire in the discovery cohort had been generated on one and the same sequencing platform. HLA typing included class I and class II loci at four-digit resolution. The number of typed donors differed by locus: 629-630 for A, B, C, DRB1 and DQB1; 522 for DQA1; roughly 600 for DPA1; and some 430 for DPB1. Several DR-DQ haplotypes were handled as single units for association and clustering because linkage in the cohort was strong. Among 350 to 400 genotyped donors of the cohort, an average of around 240,000 unique TCR beta nucleotide sequences were sequenced per donor, roughly 20% of them non-productive.

In the case of this clone: The antigen it binds to is not known.

Library creation used the immunoSEQ multiplex PCR assay. A mixture of 60 forward primers for TCR Vbeta segments and 13 reverse primers for TCR Jbeta segments was used in the multiplex PCR. Amplification of the CDR3 region of rearranged TCR beta genes was performed with a multiplex PCR assay on genomic DNA. On the Illumina HiSeq System, the amplified TCR beta libraries were sequenced as 87-base-pair reads. On the authors' methods: A later analysis counted tens of millions of unique TCR beta chains across the 550 to 750 repertoires, and around 9.9 million of these chains were shared by at least two donors. To remove PCR and sequencing errors, raw reads were error-corrected and collapsed into unique sequences using a nearest-neighbor algorithm that merged closely related sequences. V, D and J gene segments were assigned by aligning CDR3 sequences to IMGT reference sequences. For a sequence to be retained, at least a six-nucleotide match to both a V gene segment and a J gene segment was required. Rearrangements were classified as productive when the CDR3 lacked stop codons and remained in frame with V and J, and all other rearrangements were classified as non-productive. CDR3 was defined according to IMGT convention as the region running from the second conserved V-encoded cysteine to the conserved J-encoded phenylalanine. Sequences without an unambiguous match to a single V gene segment were excluded from the earlier analysis of 450 to 750 of the donors. An earlier analysis of 587 of the donors classified V segments as functional when productive rearrangements were above 56.7% and as segregating when the standard deviation between donors was above 5%. A statistical classification framework was built for diagnosing cytomegalovirus status from the catalog of TCR beta chain sequences. In a later analysis, TCR nucleotide sequences were compared against IMGT/GENE-DB human TR gene sequences so that V and J genes could be assigned. A later analysis assigned CDR3 sequences and most-parsimonious VDJ recombination scenarios with the TCRdist pipeline. In a later analysis, each TCR beta chain was defined by its CDR3 amino acid sequence together with its V-gene family, and reads lacking a unique V-gene family were excluded. As a way to deal with suspected cross-contamination and a sequencing artifact, a later analysis dropped 450 to 600 nucleotide sequences that were highly shared and had low generation probability. For each public chain, a later analysis derived a clonal expansion index from normalized ranks of inferred template counts within each repertoire. A later analysis computed generation probabilities with a VDJ recombination model fitted to out-of-frame rearrangements, and checked the results against IGoR. A later analysis scored TCR-TCR, TCR-HLA and TCR-CMV co-occurrence with hypergeometric tests, applying a repertoire-size bias correction to TCR pairs. To estimate false discovery rates, a later analysis permuted the HLA or CMV assignments 20 times. In a later analysis, co-occurring TCRs were grouped using DBSCAN, with TCRdist sequence similarity added in when clustering inside HLA-allele-positive subsets. Repertoires with fewer than 30,000 or more than 120,000 public chains were left out of co-occurrence clustering, as were about five repertoires with anomalous nucleotide sharing. In its TCRdb copy, this immuneACCESS table keeps in-frame sequences only and misses some clones. Where compared with another copy, unresolved V genes explain less than half of these, and the others have no known cause. From that table come the V and J calls and clone size; the DNA was used to work out D and trimming. The table held for this sample gives roughly 100,000 clones. Approximately 15% of the sample rests with the top ten.

Summary of the overall study and its limitations: A later analysis found that most CMV-associated TCR beta chains appeared HLA-restricted, with HLA associations seemingly driven largely by CMV exposure. In an earlier analysis of some 500 of the donors, most TCR beta V segments were observed in productive rearrangements about 87% or about 30% of the time, broadly matching IMGT annotations. In a later genetic analysis, a missense DCLRE1C variant was associated with V-gene and J-gene trimming of TCR beta chains, and the association was replicated in an independent cohort. When HLA alleles, especially DR and DQ, strongly co-occurred, attributing TCR associations to individual alleles was difficult. A later analysis reported that several top co-occurrence clusters appeared linked to parvovirus B19, influenza, CMV and Epstein-Barr virus. A later analysis associated about 17,000 TCR beta sequences with specific HLA alleles at a false discovery rate of 0.05. A few of the identified cytomegalovirus-associated TCR beta chains were confirmed in vitro to be specific for cytomegalovirus antigens. In this cohort, only TCR beta chains were sequenced, and detectable features were limited by the absence of alpha or paired-chain data. Some IMGT-functional V segments, including TRBV6-2 and TRBV6-3, could not be distinguished by the 87-base-pair reads and were therefore excluded. A later genetic analysis reported fewer N-insertions in productive TCRs among donors in an Asian-associated ancestry cluster than the roughly 620-donor mean. For the cohort, immune exposure information was limited to CMV serostatus. In both the original and validation cohorts, the classifier was reported to diagnose cytomegalovirus status with high specificity and sensitivity. While some public TCRs were present in many individuals, most TCR sequences turned up only very rarely across donors. The authors suggested that the approach could potentially be extended to other disease states and immunological phenotypes. Roughly uniform sequencing depth across donors was assumed in presence/absence analyses, although this assumption may not hold. A further reported finding was that TCR beta sequences accurately predicted the HLA-A and HLA-B alleles for most subjects in the first cohort. Correlated functional status among segregating V segments might reflect linkage disequilibrium, but an unknown experimental factor could not be ruled out. Because HLA typing was missing for some donors at each locus, association tests included only the typed subset. A later analysis found that TCR association rates varied across HLA loci, with DRB1 alleles showing the most associated TCRs and HLA-C alleles the fewest. The earlier analysis of 587 of the donors excluded 15 to 20 rarely observed V segments, including chromosome 9 orphons, because counts were too low. The sequencing pipeline was judged likely to have produced a cluster of highly shared sequence variants as a technical artifact. In the study, some 180 TCR beta chains were listed as associated with cytomegalovirus. In a later analysis, HLA-associated TCR beta chains showed more clonal expansion and lower generation probabilities than non-associated chains that were equally common.

The CDR3 measures 14 amino acids from cysteine to phenylalanine. The only DNA kept is the CDR3, 42 bases in frame from the first base. V and J are trimmed by 2 bases and 3 bases, and the gene matches miss 2 bases of the junction. Reading the germline V gene gives CDR1 SGDLS and CDR2 YYNGEE. The cohort was made up of 666 healthy bone marrow donors. Cohort members were all nominally healthy when sampled, although unrecorded immune exposures were likely present. The donor was CMV seropositive and was included in the group of 250 to 300 seropositive cohort members. A peripheral blood sample was provided by each donor, and peripheral blood mononuclear cells were used for TCR beta sequencing. Genomic DNA was extracted from the blood cell samples with the Qiagen DNeasy Blood Extraction Kit.

The V gene is TRBV9 and the J gene is TRBJ2-7, and 10 bases in between align with TRBD1. The specimen sequenced was PBMCs. The receptor was isolated from a man aged 50-59 years in good health and CMV-seropositive. The nucleotide sequence reads as follows: TGTGCCAGCAGCGTCCGGGACAGGGGCTACGAGCAGTACTTC. It specifies CASSVRDRGYEQYF.